This T cell receptor beta chain was retrieved from a study of beta chain features in type 1 diabetes. Overall study findings and caveats: Moderate yet significant TCRB CDR3 shortening was seen in Type 1 diabetes patients in all four CD4+ subsets. Junctions at VDJ sites from type 1 diabetes patients had fewer insertions and more deletions. Since sequencing was performed on cDNA, cells with high TCR expression could be over-represented.

Remarks on this clone: As yet, its antigen is unknown.

As every portion of the isolated RNA was reverse transcribed, the sequencing read expressed TCRB transcripts. TCRdb keeps only in-frame clones here, not all; method: immunoSEQ multiplex PCR. The table includes almost 250,000 clones, 14% detected once. Germline CDR1 and CDR2: LNHDA and SQIVND (reference sequence). V lost 4 bases and J lost 7; bases outside the gene matches: 5. CDR3 length equals 14 residues. V gene TRBV19 combines with J gene TRBJ2-2; 8 positions match TRBD1. The source is a woman aged 35 to 49 in good health. The sequenced sample was naive CD4+ T cells from blood. The CDR3 protein is CASSRGQGVGELFF. In DNA, the CDR3 is TGTGCCAGTAGTAGAGGACAGGGCGTCGGGGAGCTGTTTTTT.